The 26 T cell receptor beta chains below all came from one sample that was sequenced in a study of T cells in localized non-small cell lung cancer. Generated by immunoSEQ multiplex PCR, the TCRdb table keeps only in-frame clones and is missing some. Of 27,000 or so clones detected, around 86% appear once; the ten largest clones hold about 3.8%. The sequencing here drew on peripheral blood, taken before any cancer treatment. The origin of the receptors is a woman between 40 and 69 years old with stage I lung adenocarcinoma.

The V gene is TRBV19, the J gene TRBJ1-1; D gene unclear. V shed 1 base and J shed 4 bases, with 10 bases lying between them. This CDR3 spans 14 amino acids. Germline assignment: CDR1 LNHDA and CDR2 SQIVND (reference sequence). The CDR3 sequence: CASSIVGTGTEAFF. Written as DNA, the CDR3 is TGTGCCAGTAGTATAGTTGGCACCGGCACTGAAGCTTTCTTT. Full variable domain (missing parts from reference TRBV19 and TRBJ1-1): DGGITQSPKYLFRKEGQNVTLSCEQNLNHDAMYWYRQDPGQGLRLIYYSQIVNDFQKGDIAEGYSVSREKKESFPLTVTSAQKNPTAFYLCASSIVGTGTEAFFGQGTRLTVV.

In its sample, this clone was seen a few times. V usage is TRBV6-1 and J usage is TRBJ1-2; TRBD1 matches at 9 bases. This CDR3 is 14 amino acids long. Germline CDR1 MNHNS, CDR2 SASEGT. With V trimmed by 6 bases and J by 4 bases, 6 bases remained unmatched. CDR3 coding DNA: TGTGCCAGCAGCCCCTTGGGACAGGGCTATGGCTACACCTTC. Its protein is CASSPLGQGYGYTF.

The rearrangement links TRBV19 to TRBJ1-5; D uncertain. The CDR3 is 13 amino acids. Trimming took off 10 bases at V and 6 bases at J, with 16 bases between the two ends. Germline CDR1 LNHDA, CDR2 SQIVND (reference sequence). CDR3 DNA: TGTGCCACCGCGGTAAGGGAGAGTCAGCCCCAGCATTTT. It encodes CATAVRESQPQHF. Variable domain in full (rest from reference TRBV19 and TRBJ1-5): DGGITQSPKYLFRKEGQNVTLSCEQNLNHDAMYWYRQDPGQGLRLIYYSQIVNDFQKGDIAEGYSVSREKKESFPLTVTSAQKNPTAFYLCATAVRESQPQHFGDGTRLSIL.

V usage is TRBV7-2 and J usage is TRBJ2-3; 10 bases map to TRBD2. J was trimmed by 7 bases and V by 5 bases; bases with no gene match: 9. This CDR3 contains 15 residues. The germline V gene has CDR1 SGHTA and CDR2 FQGNSA. In nucleotides, the CDR3 is TGTGCCAGCAGCCCTACTAGCGGGGTGGTGAATACGCAGTATTTT. Protein sequence: CASSPTSGVVNTQYF.

The chain employs TRBV4-1 and TRBJ2-5, with TRBD2 identical over 10 bases. Trimming cost V 0 bases and J 4 bases; bases outside gene matches: 5. The CDR3 length is 16 residues. Per the germline V gene, CDR1 is MGHRA and CDR2 is YSYEKL. CDR3 loop: CASSQDRASGGETQYF. In nucleotides, the CDR3 is TGCGCCAGCAGCCAAGATCGGGCTAGCGGGGGAGAGACCCAGTACTTC.

The V and J genes are TRBV6-5 and TRBJ1-2; the D is unclear. This CDR3 contains 14 residues. The ends were cut back, 0 bases at V and 8 bases at J, with 13 bases in the middle. CDR1 and CDR2 (germline): MNHEY, SVGAGI. CDR3: CASSYSSTLEGYTF. CDR3 bases: TGTGCCAGCAGTTACTCTTCCACCCTTGAGGGCTACACCTTC.

J is TRBJ1-4 and V is TRBV15; tentatively, D is TRBD1 (5 bases). Germline CDR1 is LNHNV and CDR2 is YYDKDF (reference sequence). Trimming removed 11 bases from V and 5 bases from J, with 15 bases in between. The CDR3 is made up of 13 amino acids. The CDR3 protein is CASQARANEKLFF. The CDR3 DNA reads TGTGCCTCTCAAGCCAGGGCCAATGAAAAACTGTTTTTT.

The rearrangement links TRBV7-7 to TRBJ2-5; a weak D match, TRBD2 (6 bases). Germline V CDR1 and CDR2: SSHAT, FNYEAQ (reference sequence). Trimming stripped 5 bases from V and 3 bases from J, with 10 bases between. The CDR3 has 13 residues. The CDR3 region is CASSRDFEETQYF. In DNA form, the CDR3 reads TGTGCCAGCAGCCGGGACTTCGAAGAGACCCAGTACTTC.

This chain links TRBV7-9 with TRBJ2-1; D might be TRBD2 (5 bases). The V and J ends lost 1 base and 9 bases respectively, with 22 bases between them. CDR3 length: 17 residues. From germline, CDR1 is SEHNR and CDR2 FQNEAQ (reference sequence). The CDR3 region has the DNA TGTGCCAGCAGCTTAGGGTGGACTGGGCCCCCACCCGGTGAGCAGTTCTTC. Translation gives CASSLGWTGPPPGEQFF.

The V call is TRBV4-3, the J call TRBJ1-4; D remains unclear. The length of the CDR3 is 14 residues. Trimming cost V 0 bases and J 7 bases, with 9 bases left between them. The germline CDR1 and CDR2 sequences are LGHNA and YSLEER. The CDR3 DNA reads as TGCGCCAGCAGCCAAGATCGGGCGTCTGAAAAACTGTTTTTT. Protein: CASSQDRASEKLFF.

CDR3 amino acids: CASSAAGTHTEAFF. As DNA, the CDR3 is TGTGCCAGCAGTGCGGCCGGGACTCACACTGAAGCTTTCTTT. The chain carries TRBV25-1 and TRBJ1-1; D is perhaps TRBD1 (5 bases). Germline CDR1 and CDR2: MGHDK and SYGVNS. Trimming cost V 4 bases and J 3 bases, with 12 bases left between them. The CDR3 covers 14 residues. The complete variable domain, with remaining parts taken from reference TRBV25-1 and TRBJ1-1, reads EADIYQTPRYLVIGTGKKITLECSQTMGHDKMYWYQQDPGMELHLIHYSYGVNSTEKGDLSSESTVSRIRTEHFPLTLESARPSHTSQYLCASSAAGTHTEAFFGQGTRLTVV.

V is TRBV9 and J is TRBJ2-7; 11 bases line up with TRBD2. Trimming cost V 1 base and J 6 bases; bases outside gene matches: 6. Germline lookup yields CDR1 SGDLS and CDR2 YYNGEE. This CDR3 region has 15 residues. The CDR3 is CASSVTSGGDVEQYF. For the CDR3, the DNA is TGTGCCAGCAGCGTAACTAGCGGGGGAGATGTCGAGCAGTACTTC.

The J gene is TRBJ2-3, the V gene TRBV5-8, with 9 positions matching TRBD2. V dropped 0 bases and J dropped 1; count of bases not matched to a gene: 3. Germline lookup yields CDR1 SGHTS and CDR2 YDEGEE. The CDR3 is made up of 16 amino acids. The DNA for the CDR3 is TGTGCCAGCAGCTTGGTAGTAGCGGGGGGCACAGATACGCAGTATTTT. Residues: CASSLVVAGGTDTQYF. The variable domain in full, completed from reference TRBV5-8 and TRBJ2-3, reads EAGVTQSPTHLIKTRGQQATLRCSPISGHTSVYWYQQALGLGLQFLLWYDEGEERNRGNFPPRFSGRQFPNYSSELNVNALELEDSALYLCASSLVVAGGTDTQYFGPGTRLTVL.

The chain uses TRBV30 and TRBJ1-3; no clear D. The germline V gene has CDR1 GTSNPN and CDR2 SVGIG (reference sequence). V dropped 0 bases and J dropped 0 bases, with 9 bases sitting between them. The CDR3 totals 15 residues. In DNA form, the CDR3 reads TGTGCCTGGAGTGTAGGATCACCCTCTGGAAACACCATATATTTT. Amino acids: CAWSVGSPSGNTIYF.

The chain links TRBV7-9 to TRBJ1-1; D may be TRBD1 (6 bases). Per the germline V gene, CDR1 is SEHNR and CDR2 is FQNEAQ (reference sequence). The CDR3 has 15 residues. Trimming shortened V by 1 base and J by 1 base, and 10 bases separated the two germline ends. CDR3 loop: CASSLGGTSNTEAFF. CDR3 coding DNA: TGTGCCAGCAGCTTAGGAGGGACATCGAACACTGAAGCTTTCTTT.

This clone is deemed medium-sized. The genes are TRBV5-1 and TRBJ2-2; TRBD2 matches 8 bases. J was trimmed by 3 bases and V by 5 bases; bases with no gene match: 3. The germline gives CDR1 SGHRS, CDR2 YFSETQ. The CDR3 sequence is 14 residues long. CDR3 protein: CASRVSGDTGELFF. CDR3 nucleotides: TGCGCCAGCAGAGTTAGCGGGGACACCGGGGAGCTGTTTTTT.

The chain combines TRBV6-5 with TRBJ1-5; no clear D. The germline V and J ends were trimmed by 6 bases and 3 bases, with 12 bases remaining between them. This CDR3 is 14 amino acids long. CDR1 is MNHEY, CDR2 SVGAGI, per germline. The CDR3 sequence: CASSPGRINQPQHF. In DNA form, the CDR3 reads TGTGCCAGCAGCCCCGGACGGATCAATCAGCCCCAGCATTTT.

DNA of the CDR3: TGTGCCAGCAGCTTGGTTGGGAATCAGCCCCAGCATTTT. It encodes CASSLVGNQPQHF. The genes are TRBV7-2 and TRBJ1-5; D not certain. The CDR3 loop spans 13 amino acids. The germline V gene has CDR1 SGHTA and CDR2 FQGNSA. Trimming pared 3 bases from V and 4 bases from J, leaving 7 bases between.

The chain joins TRBV27 to TRBJ2-7; perhaps D is TRBD1 or TRBD2 (5 bases each). V was cut by 7 bases and J by 2 bases, with 15 bases left in between. Germline V gene lookup returns CDR1 MNHEY and CDR2 SMNVEV (reference sequence). CDR3 size: 14 residues. For the CDR3, the DNA is TGTGCCAGCAAAGCCCCCGGGGCTGCCTACGAGCAGTACTTC. Its protein is CASKAPGAAYEQYF.

This sequence joins TRBV6-5 and TRBJ1-1; D not certain. V lost 7 bases and J lost 0, with 9 bases in between. Germline CDR1 reads MNHEY; CDR2 reads SVGAGI. The CDR3 is 13 residues long. The CDR3 bases are TGTGCCAGCAAAAATTCCATGAACACTGAAGCTTTCTTT. Residues: CASKNSMNTEAFF.

The CDR3, as DNA: TGTGCCAGCTCACCCCAGGGCTCTGGAAACACCATATATTTT. Protein product: CASSPQGSGNTIYF. This chain connects TRBV18 to TRBJ1-3, with D maybe TRBD1 (5 bases). CDR1 is KGHSH and CDR2 is LQKENI in the germline V gene. The V and J ends lost 3 bases and 0 bases respectively, with 6 bases between them. The CDR3 length is 14 residues.

V gene TRBV25-1 combines with J gene TRBJ1-2; D remains ambiguous. This CDR3 is 18 amino acids long. Germline V gene data show CDR1 as MGHDK and CDR2 as SYGVNS. V lost 5 bases and J lost 8, with 30 bases in between. The CDR3 region has the DNA TGTGCCAGCAGTACCCGCTATACCCTGGGAGGGTCTTTGAAAGGCTACACCTTC. Translation gives CASSTRYTLGGSLKGYTF.

This clone turned up a few times. The chain carries TRBV6-5 and TRBJ2-3; the D gene is possibly TRBD1 (6 bases). V lost 5 bases to trimming and J lost 4 bases, with 16 bases between them. Germline values: CDR1 MNHEY, CDR2 SVGAGI. The CDR3 loop spans 15 amino acids. CDR3 sequence reads: CASSPGQGGPDTQYF. The CDR3 nucleotides read TGTGCCAGCAGTCCCGGACAAGGGGGTCCAGATACGCAGTATTTT.

The rearrangement uses TRBV7-8 and TRBJ1-2, with 7 bases lining up with TRBD1. This CDR3 is built from 15 residues. V dropped 2 bases and J dropped 4; count of bases not matched to a gene: 7. Germline assignment: CDR1 SGHVS and CDR2 FQNEAQ. CDR3 sequence (DNA): TGTGCCAGCAGCTTAACCCGACAGGGAATCTATGGCTACACCTTC. Translated: CASSLTRQGIYGYTF.

This clone was detected only a few times. The V gene is TRBV19, the J gene TRBJ1-5; D may be TRBD1 (5 bases). Trimming left V 3 bases short and J 6 bases short, with 12 bases between. CDR3 length: 14 residues. Germline values: CDR1 LNHDA, CDR2 SQIVND (reference sequence). CDR3 sequence reads: CASSIPGYSQPQHF. The CDR3 bases are TGTGCCAGTAGTATCCCAGGGTACAGTCAGCCCCAGCATTTT. Combining the CDR3 with reference TRBV19 and TRBJ1-5 gives the whole variable domain DGGITQSPKYLFRKEGQNVTLSCEQNLNHDAMYWYRQDPGQGLRLIYYSQIVNDFQKGDIAEGYSVSREKKESFPLTVTSAQKNPTAFYLCASSIPGYSQPQHFGDGTRLSIL.

The chain recombines TRBV2 with TRBJ1-5; D possibly corresponds to TRBD1 (6 bases). CDR1 and CDR2 from the germline V gene are SNHLY and FYNNEI. The ends were cut back, 9 bases at V and 5 bases at J, with 14 bases in the middle. The CDR3 has 13 amino acids. This CDR3 reads CASRTELDQPQHF. CDR3 coding DNA: TGTGCCAGTAGGACAGAATTGGATCAGCCCCAGCATTTT.